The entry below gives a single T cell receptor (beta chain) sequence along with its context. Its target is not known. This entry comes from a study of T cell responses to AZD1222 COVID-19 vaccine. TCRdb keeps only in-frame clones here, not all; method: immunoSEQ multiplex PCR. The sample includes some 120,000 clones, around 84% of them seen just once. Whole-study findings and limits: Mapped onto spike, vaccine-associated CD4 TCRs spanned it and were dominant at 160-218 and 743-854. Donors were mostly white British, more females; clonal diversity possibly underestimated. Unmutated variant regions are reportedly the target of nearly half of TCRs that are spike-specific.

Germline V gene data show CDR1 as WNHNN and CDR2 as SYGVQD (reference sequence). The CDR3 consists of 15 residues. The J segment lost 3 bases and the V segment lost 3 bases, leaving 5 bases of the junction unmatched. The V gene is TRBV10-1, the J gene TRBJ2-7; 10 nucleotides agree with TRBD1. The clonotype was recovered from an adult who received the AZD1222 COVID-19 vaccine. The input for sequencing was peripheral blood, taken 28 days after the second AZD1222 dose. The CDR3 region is CASSDPGQGNYEQYF. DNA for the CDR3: TGCGCCAGCAGTGATCCGGGACAGGGGAACTACGAGCAGTACTTC.